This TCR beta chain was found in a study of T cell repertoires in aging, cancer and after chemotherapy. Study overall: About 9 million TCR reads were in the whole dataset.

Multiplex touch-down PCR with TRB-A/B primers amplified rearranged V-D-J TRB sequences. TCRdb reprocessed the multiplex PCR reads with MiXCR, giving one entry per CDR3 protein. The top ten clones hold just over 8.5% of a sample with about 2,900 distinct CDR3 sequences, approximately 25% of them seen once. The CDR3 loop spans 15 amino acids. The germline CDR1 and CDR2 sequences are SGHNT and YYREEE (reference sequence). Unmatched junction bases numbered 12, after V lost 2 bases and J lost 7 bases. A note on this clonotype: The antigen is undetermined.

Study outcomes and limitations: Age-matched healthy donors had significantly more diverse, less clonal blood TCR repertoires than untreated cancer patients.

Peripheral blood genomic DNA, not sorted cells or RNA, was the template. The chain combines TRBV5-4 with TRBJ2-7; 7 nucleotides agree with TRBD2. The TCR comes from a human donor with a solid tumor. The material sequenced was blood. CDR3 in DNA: TGTGCCAGCAGCTTCGTAAGCTTCGGGGGGAGGGAGCAGTACTTC. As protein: CASSFVSFGGREQYF.